These 10 T cell receptor beta chains share one sample of origin, sequenced in a study of cytomegalovirus exposure and HLA in healthy donors. PCR involved 60 Vbeta and 13 Jbeta primers. TCRdb's copy holds only in-frame clones and misses some; the assay was immunoSEQ multiplex PCR. The sample has roughly 190,000 clones, around 78% seen once. Sequencing was carried out using PBMCs. All receptors come from a woman in her twenties or thirties in good health and CMV-seropositive.

The chain links TRBV4-3 to TRBJ2-7; 9 bases map to TRBD2. Trimming at V came to 1 base and at J to 4 bases, leaving 8 bases not matched to a gene. There are 16 residues in the CDR3. CDR1 is LGHNA and CDR2 is YSLEER in the germline V gene. Written as DNA, the CDR3 is TGCGCCAGCAGCCAAGTAGCGGGGGTAAATATTTACGAGCAGTACTTC. Its translation is CASSQVAGVNIYEQYF.

This chain connects TRBV10-3 to TRBJ2-7; D is ambiguous. The V end was cut by 1 base, the J end by 2 bases, with 9 bases between. The germline V gene has CDR1 ENHRY and CDR2 SYGVKD. This CDR3 spans 14 amino acids. CDR3 protein: CAISELTVAYEQYF. CDR3 DNA sequence: TGTGCCATCAGTGAGTTAACGGTAGCCTACGAGCAGTACTTC.

This chain connects TRBV7-9 to TRBJ1-5; the D is unclear. In germline, CDR1 is SEHNR, CDR2 FQNEAQ (reference sequence). V dropped 4 bases and J dropped 4 bases, with 8 bases sitting between them. CDR3 length: 13 amino acids. For the CDR3, the DNA is TGTGCCAGCAGCTCCGAAACTAATCAGCCCCAGCATTTT. It is translated as CASSSETNQPQHF.

This clone showed up just a few times. This chain uses TRBV15 with TRBJ2-7; possibly TRBD1 for D (5 bases). This CDR3 is 13 amino acids long. V shed 1 base and J shed 4 bases, with 8 bases lying between them. Germline V lookup: CDR1 LNHNV, CDR2 YYDKDF (reference sequence). CDR3 sequence reads: CATSRATEYEQYF. The CDR3, as DNA: TGTGCCACCAGCAGAGCGACAGAGTACGAGCAGTACTTC.

The chain combines TRBV2 with TRBJ1-2; TRBD1 might be the D (6 bases). The germline V gene has CDR1 SNHLY and CDR2 FYNNEI. Between the trimmed V and J ends, which lost 4 bases and 1 base, there was a span of 10 bases. This CDR3 is built from 14 residues. The CDR3 spells CASSADRVNYGYTF. As DNA, the CDR3 is TGTGCCAGCAGTGCGGACAGAGTTAACTATGGCTACACCTTC. The whole variable domain, remainder taken from reference TRBV2 and TRBJ1-2, is EPEVTQTPSHQVTQMGQEVILRCVPISNHLYFYWYRQILGQKVEFLVSFYNNEISEKSEIFDDQFSVERPDGSNFTLKIRSTKLEDSAMYFCASSADRVNYGYTFGSGTRLTVV.

The CDR3 loop reads CASSQAAGEQYF. In DNA, the CDR3 is TGTGCCAGCAGCCAGGCGGCTGGGGAGCAGTACTTC. The rearrangement uses TRBV6-6 and TRBJ2-5; a weak D match, TRBD2 (5 bases). The germline CDR1 and CDR2 sequences are MNHNY and SVGAGI (reference sequence). V gave up 6 bases and J gave up 11 bases, with 16 bases separating them. The length of the CDR3 is 12 residues.

The CDR3 bases are TGTGCCAGCAGCTCGGAGGACAGGAAGAATGAGCAGTTCTTC. It is translated as CASSSEDRKNEQFF. This chain uses TRBV7-7 with TRBJ2-1, with 7 bases aligning to TRBD1. This CDR3 has 14 residues. The junction had 7 bases not matched to a gene; V was cut back by 4 bases and J by 7 bases. In germline, CDR1 is SSHAT, CDR2 FNYEAQ (reference sequence).

The chain couples TRBV9 to TRBJ2-7; D perhaps matches TRBD2 (6 bases). Germline lookup yields CDR1 SGDLS and CDR2 YYNGEE. The length of the CDR3 is 13 residues. With 3 bases removed from V and 6 bases from J, the gap between germline ends came to 13 bases. CDR3 protein: CASSDLASGEQYF. CDR3 coding DNA: TGTGCCAGCAGCGATCTAGCGTCGGGCGAGCAGTACTTC.

This clone was detected only a few times. This chain uses TRBV6-5 with TRBJ2-7; D possibly corresponds to TRBD1 (5 bases). V lost 0 bases, J lost 4 bases, and 13 bases lay in between. CDR3 length: 15 residues. Germline values: CDR1 MNHEY, CDR2 SVGAGI. CDR3 nucleotide sequence: TGTGCCAGCAGTTACTCGGTTGGTGGGGCATACGAGCAGTACTTC. Translating gives CASSYSVGGAYEQYF.

V usage is TRBV7-2 and J usage is TRBJ2-7; a possible D gene is TRBD1 (6 bases). The germline V and J ends were trimmed by 4 bases and 3 bases, with 10 bases remaining between them. Looked up from germline, CDR1 is SGHTA and CDR2 is FQGNSA. This CDR3 has 13 residues. CDR3 amino acids: CASSSGAIYEQYF. The CDR3 region has the DNA TGTGCCAGCAGCTCAGGGGCTATCTACGAGCAGTACTTC.